Detailed here is one T cell receptor (beta chain). Its antigen is unidentified. This sample is part of a study of OX40 agonist ivuxolimab in advanced cancers. Autoimmune disease history or systemic immunosuppression excluded patients. Germline CDR1 LNHDA, CDR2 SQIVND (reference sequence). V lost 2 bases and J lost 3; bases outside the gene matches: 3. There are 15 residues in the CDR3. Findings and limits, study-wide: At doses 0.1 to 3.0 mg/kg, CD4+ and CD8+ clones expanded. Researchers did not establish what antigens the expanded peripheral T cells target.

Only in-frame clones appear in the TCRdb table, and some are missing; sequencing was by immunoSEQ multiplex PCR. The sample has some 86,000 clones; around 90% are singletons. The chain carries TRBV19 and TRBJ2-2, with 7 bases that match TRBD2. The sequence came from an adult with an advanced solid tumor such as melanoma, head and neck, liver or kidney cancer. The sequencing used CD4+ or CD8+ T cells sorted from blood, collected in a trial of the OX40 agonist ivuxolimab. DNA for the CDR3: TGTGCCAGTAGTATAAGCGGGGTTGACACCGGGGAGCTGTTTTTT. Translated, it gives CASSISGVDTGELFF. The variable domain in full, completed from reference TRBV19 and TRBJ2-2, reads DGGITQSPKYLFRKEGQNVTLSCEQNLNHDAMYWYRQDPGQGLRLIYYSQIVNDFQKGDIAEGYSVSREKKESFPLTVTSAQKNPTAFYLCASSISGVDTGELFFGEGSRLTVL.